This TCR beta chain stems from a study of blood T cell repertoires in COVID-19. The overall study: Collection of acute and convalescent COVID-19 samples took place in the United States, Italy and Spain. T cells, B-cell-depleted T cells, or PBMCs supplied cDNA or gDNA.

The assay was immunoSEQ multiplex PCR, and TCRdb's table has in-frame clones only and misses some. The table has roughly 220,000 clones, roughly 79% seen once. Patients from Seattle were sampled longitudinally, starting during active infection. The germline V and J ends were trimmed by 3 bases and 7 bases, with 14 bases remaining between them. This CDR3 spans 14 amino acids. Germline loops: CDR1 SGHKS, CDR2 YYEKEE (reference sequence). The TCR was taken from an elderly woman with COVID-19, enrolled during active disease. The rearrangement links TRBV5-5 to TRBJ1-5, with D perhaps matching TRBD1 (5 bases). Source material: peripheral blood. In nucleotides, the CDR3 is TGTGCCAGCAGCTCCCAGGGAGGAGGACAGCCCCAGCATTTT. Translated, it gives CASSSQGGGQPQHF.